These 30 T cell receptor beta chains came from one sample sequenced in a study of patients and donors after allogeneic stem cell transplantation. TCRdb fed the RT-PCR reads into MiXCR, producing one record per CDR3 protein. The sample records more than 850,000 distinct CDR3 sequences, roughly 18% being singletons. Sequencing was done on a sample of blood, either unsorted or a sorted T cell fraction (not recorded which). The receptors stem from a human donor who was either an allogeneic HSCT recipient or a stem cell or donor lymphocyte infusion donor (not recorded which). It is not recorded whose cells these are; they may come from a transplant donor.

V usage is TRBV10-3 and J usage is TRBJ2-2; D is possibly TRBD1 (6 bases). The CDR3 consists of 13 residues. The germline CDR1 and CDR2 sequences are ENHRY and SYGVKD. The V end was cut by 5 bases, the J end by 4 bases, with 8 bases between. The CDR3 region is CAISQGSTGELFF. DNA of the CDR3: TGTGCCATCAGTCAGGGGTCCACCGGGGAGCTGTTTTTT.

The chain has TRBV20-1 and TRBJ2-1; D is undetermined. V shed 6 bases and J shed 5 bases, with 8 bases lying between them. CDR1 is DFQATT and CDR2 is SNEGSKA in the germline V gene (reference sequence). The CDR3 spans 11 residues. The CDR3 DNA is TGCAGTGCCCCCCCCCACAATGAGCAGTTCTTC. It codes for CSAPPHNEQFF.

This clonotype was found a few times. The chain uses TRBV20-1 and TRBJ1-5; 9 nucleotides match TRBD1. This CDR3 has 14 residues. Germline CDR1 reads DFQATT; CDR2 reads SNEGSKA (reference sequence). V dropped 1 base and J dropped 4; count of bases not matched to a gene: 2. For the CDR3, the DNA is TGCAGTGCTAGAGGGACAGGGGTGAATCAGCCCCAGCATTTT. Its protein is CSARGTGVNQPQHF.

This chain uses TRBV5-1 with TRBJ2-3, with D unresolved. The CDR3 totals 12 residues. Per the germline V gene, CDR1 is SGHRS and CDR2 is YFSETQ. V was shortened by 0 bases and J by 5 bases, with 4 bases between the two germline ends. The CDR3 nucleotides are TGCGCCAGCAGCTTGGCTATAGATACGCAGTATTTT. Protein: CASSLAIDTQYF.

This clonotype was picked up a small number of times. The V and J genes are TRBV29-1 and TRBJ2-1, with TRBD2 identical over 12 bases. This CDR3 region has 16 residues. V gave up 0 bases and J gave up 3 bases; unmatched junction bases: 3. Germline V gene data show CDR1 as SQVTM and CDR2 as ANQGSEA. This CDR3 reads CSVEEGTSGFYNEQFF. The CDR3 DNA follows: TGCAGCGTTGAAGAGGGGACTAGCGGGTTCTACAATGAGCAGTTCTTC.

This rearrangement joins TRBV20-1 to TRBJ1-2, with unresolved D. This CDR3 has 14 residues. Germline V gene lookup returns CDR1 DFQATT and CDR2 SNEGSKA (reference sequence). V dropped 0 bases and J dropped 6 bases, with 14 bases sitting between them. CDR3 DNA sequence: TGCAGTGCTAGAGATAACCGAGGGTTTGATGGCTACACCTTC. It encodes CSARDNRGFDGYTF.

This clonotype came up a few times. V usage is TRBV11-1 and J usage is TRBJ1-5; D gene unclear. The germline V and J ends were trimmed by 1 base and 3 bases, with 19 bases remaining between them. CDR3 size: 18 residues. Germline V lookup: CDR1 SGHAT, CDR2 FQDESV (reference sequence). This chain's CDR3 is CASSLGGIGAKANQPQHF. As DNA, the CDR3 is TGTGCCAGCAGCTTAGGCGGCATCGGTGCGAAAGCCAATCAGCCCCAGCATTTT.

This clonotype was seen more than once but under ten times. The chain combines TRBV20-1 with TRBJ2-5, with 9 bases that match TRBD2. The CDR3 sequence is 17 residues long. The J segment lost 4 bases and the V segment lost 3 bases, leaving 15 bases of the junction unmatched. Germline V gives CDR1 DFQATT, CDR2 SNEGSKA (reference sequence). CDR3 nucleotides: TGCAGTGCTAGGTATCTCCTAGCGGGGCCAGGGGGAGAGACCCAGTACTTC. Its protein product is CSARYLLAGPGGETQYF.

This clonotype was detected a few times. The genes are TRBV5-1 and TRBJ2-2, with 10 bases fitting TRBD2. Germline V gives CDR1 SGHRS, CDR2 YFSETQ. The J segment lost 1 base and the V segment lost 1 base, leaving 7 bases of the junction unmatched. The CDR3 spans 18 residues. CDR3 sequence: CASSLPRLAGQNTGELFF. DNA for the CDR3: TGCGCCAGCAGCTTGCCGCGACTAGCGGGCCAGAACACCGGGGAGCTGTTTTTT.

This clonotype was counted many times. The V gene is TRBV12-3 or TRBV12-4, the J gene TRBJ1-2, with a weak D call TRBD1 (6 bases). V lost 7 bases to trimming and J lost 2 bases, with 8 bases between them. This CDR3 contains 12 residues. Here the CDR3 reads CASNGQNYGYTF. CDR3 nucleotides: TGTGCCAGCAACGGACAGAACTATGGCTACACCTTC.

There are many counts of this clonotype. The V and J genes are TRBV10-3 and TRBJ1-6; no reliable D call. The CDR3 covers 14 residues. V dropped 0 bases and J dropped 8 bases, with 8 bases sitting between them. Germline V gives CDR1 ENHRY, CDR2 SYGVKD. The CDR3 DNA is TGTGCCATCAGTGAGTCCCGTCGGGATTCACCCCTCCACTTT. This gives the protein CAISESRRDSPLHF.

The chain couples TRBV25-1 to TRBJ1-1; D gene uncertain. Germline V lookup: CDR1 MGHDK, CDR2 SYGVNS. V was pared by 10 bases and J by 3 bases, with 9 bases between. The CDR3 is 11 residues long. The DNA for the CDR3 is TGTGCCACCAAGATCTACACTGAAGCTTTCTTT. This encodes CATKIYTEAFF.

This clonotype was observed a handful of times. This sequence joins TRBV28 and TRBJ1-1; D might be TRBD1 (6 bases). The CDR3 spans 10 residues. The V gene's germline CDR1 is MDHEN and CDR2 SYDVKM. V was pared by 5 bases and J by 10 bases, with 8 bases between. As DNA, the CDR3 is TGTGCCAGCAGTAGGGGGTTAGCTTTCTTT. It encodes CASSRGLAFF. The variable domain in full, completed from reference TRBV28 and TRBJ1-1, reads DVKVTQSSRYLVKRTGEKVFLECVQDMDHENMFWYRQDPGLGLRLIYFSYDVKMKEKGDIPEGYSVSREKKERFSLILESASTNQTSMYLCASSRGLAFFGQGTRLTVV.

The CDR3 loop is CASSVGQVTYEQYF. CDR3 nucleotides: TGCGCCAGCAGCGTGGGACAGGTCACCTACGAGCAGTACTTC. The chain couples TRBV5-1 to TRBJ2-7; 8 bases agree with TRBD1. Germline CDR1 SGHRS, CDR2 YFSETQ. The length of the CDR3 is 14 residues. V lost 4 bases, J lost 2 bases, and 5 bases stayed unmatched.

The V gene is TRBV3-1, the J gene TRBJ2-7; D is ambiguous. Trimming removed 2 bases from V and 3 bases from J, with 8 bases in between. This CDR3 is 13 amino acids long. Per the germline V gene, CDR1 is LGHDT and CDR2 is YNNKEL (reference sequence). The CDR3 DNA reads TGTGCCAGCAGCCAAATTTCCGGCTACGAGCAGTACTTC. This sequence encodes CASSQISGYEQYF.

The table lists this clonotype with a few counts. The V call is TRBV9, the J call TRBJ2-5; 9 nucleotides agree with TRBD1. The V gene's germline CDR1 is SGDLS and CDR2 YYNGEE. J was trimmed by 5 bases and V by 0 bases; bases with no gene match: 5. The CDR3 is 15 residues long. CDR3 region: CASSVGYRGLETQYF. The CDR3 DNA sequence: TGTGCCAGCAGCGTAGGGTACAGGGGGCTGGAGACCCAGTACTTC.

V is TRBV18 and J is TRBJ1-2, with 7 bases lining up with TRBD1. Germline values: CDR1 KGHSH, CDR2 LQKENI. CDR3 length: 16 residues. The junction had 7 bases not matched to a gene; V was cut back by 1 base and J by 2 bases. CDR3 protein: CASSPLPGQSNYGYTF. The CDR3 DNA reads TGTGCCAGCTCACCACTTCCGGGACAGTCAAACTATGGCTACACCTTC.

The gene calls are TRBV6-2 or TRBV6-3 and TRBJ2-1, with a possible D match to TRBD2 (5 bases). Per the germline V gene, CDR1 is MNHEY and CDR2 is SVGEGT. The CDR3 spans 15 residues. Trimming removed 0 bases from V and 5 bases from J, with 11 bases in between. DNA of the CDR3: TGTGCCAGCAGTTACTCGACACTAGGCAACAATGAGCAGTTCTTC. Protein: CASSYSTLGNNEQFF.

The J gene is TRBJ2-3, the V gene TRBV20-1; 12 positions match TRBD2. The germline gives CDR1 DFQATT, CDR2 SNEGSKA (reference sequence). V was pared by 3 bases and J by 5 bases, with 6 bases of the junction left unmatched. The CDR3 is made up of 15 amino acids. Written as DNA, the CDR3 is TGCAGTGCTAGTGCACTAGCGGGGGGCGGAGATACGCAGTATTTT. Translation: CSASALAGGGDTQYF.

This clonotype was counted ten times or more. The V call is TRBV7-9, the J call TRBJ2-7; a possible D gene is TRBD1 (6 bases). Trimming took 5 bases from V and 7 from J, leaving 15 bases between them. CDR3 length: 13 residues. Germline CDR1 reads SEHNR; CDR2 reads FQNEAQ (reference sequence). The CDR3 spells CASSQGGDGEQYF. CDR3 DNA: TGTGCCAGCAGCCAAGGGGGAGATGGAGAGCAGTACTTC.

In this sample, this clonotype turned up a few times. The chain links TRBV27 to TRBJ2-3; 10 bases agree with TRBD2. Germline V gene lookup returns CDR1 MNHEY and CDR2 SMNVEV (reference sequence). The CDR3 runs to 14 residues. The V segment lost 5 bases and the J segment 6 bases; nucleotides outside the gene matches: 5. CDR3 nucleotide sequence: TGTGCCAGCAGTGTAGGACTAGCGGCGGATACGCAGTATTTT. Translating it yields CASSVGLAADTQYF.

The chain uses TRBV7-9 and TRBJ2-3, with 9 bases lining up with TRBD2. Germline V lookup: CDR1 SEHNR, CDR2 FQNEAQ (reference sequence). The CDR3 runs to 17 residues. V gave up 5 bases and J gave up 2 bases; unmatched junction bases: 11. CDR3 region: CASSPRNLAGYTDTQYF. In nucleotides, the CDR3 is TGTGCCAGCAGCCCCCGCAACCTAGCGGGATACACAGATACGCAGTATTTT.

This clonotype was counted a single time. The chain employs TRBV27 and TRBJ2-5, with TRBD1 as a possible D gene (5 bases). CDR3 length equals 14 residues. V was clipped by 9 bases and J by 0 bases, with 14 bases between them. Germline values: CDR1 MNHEY, CDR2 SMNVEV (reference sequence). The CDR3 DNA sequence: TGTGCCAGTACCTCTCCAGGGAACCAAGAGACCCAGTACTTC. Its translation is CASTSPGNQETQYF.

This chain links TRBV10-3 with TRBJ2-2; 7 nucleotides match TRBD2. The junction had 9 bases not matched to a gene; V was cut back by 4 bases and J by 4 bases. This CDR3 contains 16 residues. The V gene's germline CDR1 is ENHRY and CDR2 SYGVKD. The CDR3 loop reads CAISGLAGGFTGELFF. CDR3 coding DNA: TGTGCCATCAGTGGGCTGGCCGGGGGGTTCACCGGGGAGCTGTTTTTT.

This clonotype was detected many times. The rearrangement links TRBV5-1 to TRBJ2-5; D gene ambiguous. V was shortened by 4 bases and J by 1 base, with 14 bases between the two germline ends. CDR3 length equals 15 residues. In germline, CDR1 is SGHRS, CDR2 YFSETQ. The CDR3 sequence: CASSLTVLTQETQYF. CDR3 coding DNA: TGCGCCAGCAGCCTAACCGTCCTTACCCAAGAGACCCAGTACTTC.

This clonotype was counted a few times. The chain recombines TRBV5-1 with TRBJ1-2, with D possibly being TRBD1 (5 bases). Germline V lookup: CDR1 SGHRS, CDR2 YFSETQ. Trimming took 1 base from V and 8 from J, leaving 21 bases between them. CDR3 length equals 16 residues. CDR3 DNA: TGCGCCAGCAGCTTGTCTTCCGGACACACCTCGGGAGGCTACACCTTC. Amino acid sequence: CASSLSSGHTSGGYTF.

The chain combines TRBV10-3 with TRBJ2-2; 15 bases are a match to TRBD2. The CDR3 contains 15 residues. CDR1 and CDR2 (germline): ENHRY, SYGVKD. J gave up 4 bases and V 10 bases, and 4 bases lay outside the gene matches. The CDR3 bases are TGTGCCACGGGACTAGCGGGGGGACCCACCGGGGAGCTGTTTTTT. Protein sequence: CATGLAGGPTGELFF.

This clonotype was recorded at least ten times. The rearrangement uses TRBV5-1 and TRBJ2-3; weak D call: TRBD2 (5 bases). Per germline, CDR1 SGHRS and CDR2 YFSETQ. V dropped 2 bases and J dropped 6 bases, with 13 bases sitting between them. The CDR3 is made up of 14 amino acids. The CDR3 DNA is TGCGCCAGCAGCTTTGCAGGACTCCCGGATACGCAGTATTTT. Protein sequence: CASSFAGLPDTQYF.

This clonotype was seen a few times. V is TRBV6-2 or TRBV6-3 and J is TRBJ1-2, with 9 bases lining up with TRBD1. Per the germline V gene, CDR1 is MNHEY and CDR2 is SVGEGT. Trimming cost V 1 base and J 5 bases; bases outside gene matches: 8. The CDR3 totals 16 residues. CDR3 coding DNA: TGTGCCAGCAGTTACTACCGGGACAGGGAGGCGTATGGCTACACCTTC. Encoded protein: CASSYYRDREAYGYTF.

The chain has TRBV7-9 and TRBJ2-7; no clear D. V was shortened by 7 bases and J by 0 bases, with 10 bases between the two germline ends. This CDR3 is built from 13 residues. From germline, CDR1 is SEHNR and CDR2 FQNEAQ (reference sequence). The CDR3 loop reads CASTTSRSYEQYF. Written as DNA, the CDR3 is TGTGCCAGCACCACGTCCCGCTCCTACGAGCAGTACTTC.